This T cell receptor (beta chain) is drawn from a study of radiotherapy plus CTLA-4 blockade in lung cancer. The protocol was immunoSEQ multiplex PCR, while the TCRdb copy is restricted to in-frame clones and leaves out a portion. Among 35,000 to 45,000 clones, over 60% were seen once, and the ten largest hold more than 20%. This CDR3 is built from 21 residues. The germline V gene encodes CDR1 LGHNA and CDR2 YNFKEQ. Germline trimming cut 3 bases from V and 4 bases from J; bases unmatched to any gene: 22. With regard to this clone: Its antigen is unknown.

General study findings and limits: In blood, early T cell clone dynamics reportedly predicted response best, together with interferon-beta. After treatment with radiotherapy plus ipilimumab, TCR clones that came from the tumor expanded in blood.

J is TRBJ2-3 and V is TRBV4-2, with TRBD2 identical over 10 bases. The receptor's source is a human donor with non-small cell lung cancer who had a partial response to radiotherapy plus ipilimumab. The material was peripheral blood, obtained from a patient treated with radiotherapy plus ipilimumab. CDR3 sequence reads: CASSQGVTRVSSGSWADTQYF. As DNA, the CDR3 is TGTGCCAGCAGCCAGGGAGTTACTCGAGTGTCTAGCGGGAGTTGGGCAGATACGCAGTATTTT.